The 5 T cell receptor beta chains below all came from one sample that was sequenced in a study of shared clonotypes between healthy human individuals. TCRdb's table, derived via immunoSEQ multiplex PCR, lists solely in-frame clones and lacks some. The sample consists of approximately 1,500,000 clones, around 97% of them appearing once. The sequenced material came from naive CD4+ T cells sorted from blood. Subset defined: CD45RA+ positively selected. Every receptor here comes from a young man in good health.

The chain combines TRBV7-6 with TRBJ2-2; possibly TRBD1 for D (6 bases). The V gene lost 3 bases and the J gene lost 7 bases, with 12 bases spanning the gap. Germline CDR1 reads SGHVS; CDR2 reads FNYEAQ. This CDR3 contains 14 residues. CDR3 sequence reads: CASSFGRGNGELFF. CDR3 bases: TGTGCCAGCAGCTTTGGAAGGGGGAACGGGGAGCTGTTTTTT.

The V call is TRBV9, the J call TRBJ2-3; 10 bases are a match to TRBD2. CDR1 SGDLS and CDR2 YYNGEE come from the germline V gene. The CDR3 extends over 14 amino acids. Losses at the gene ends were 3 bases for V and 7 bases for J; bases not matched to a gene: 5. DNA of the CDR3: TGTGCCAGCAGCGAGAGCGGGAGGGCCTATACGCAGTATTTT. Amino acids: CASSESGRAYTQYF. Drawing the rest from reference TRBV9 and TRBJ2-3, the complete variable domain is DSGVTQTPKHLITATGQRVTLRCSPRSGDLSVYWYQQSLDQGLQFLIQYYNGEERAKGNILERFSAQQFPDLHSELNLSSLELGDSALYFCASSESGRAYTQYFGPGTRLTVL.

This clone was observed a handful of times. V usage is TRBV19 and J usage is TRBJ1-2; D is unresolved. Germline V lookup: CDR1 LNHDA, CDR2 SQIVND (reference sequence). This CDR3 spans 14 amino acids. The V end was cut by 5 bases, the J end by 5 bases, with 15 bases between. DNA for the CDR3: TGTGCCAGTAGTTCCCCCTTGGGCGATTATGGCTACACCTTC. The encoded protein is CASSSPLGDYGYTF.

CDR3 protein: CASAGSWDTQYF. The CDR3 nucleotides read TGCGCCAGCGCCGGGAGTTGGGATACGCAGTATTTT. The genes are TRBV4-1 and TRBJ2-3, with D possibly TRBD2 on 6 matching bases. The CDR3 covers 12 residues. V shed 8 bases and J shed 6 bases, with 12 bases lying between them. CDR1 and CDR2 (germline): MGHRA, YSYEKL.

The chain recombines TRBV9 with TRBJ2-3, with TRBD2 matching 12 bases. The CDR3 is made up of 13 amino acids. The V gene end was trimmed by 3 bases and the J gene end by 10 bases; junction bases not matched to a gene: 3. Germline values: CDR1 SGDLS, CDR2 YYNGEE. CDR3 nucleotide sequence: TGTGCCAGCAGCGCTCTAGCGGGAGGGTCGCAGTATTTT. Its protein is CASSALAGGSQYF.